The T cell receptor beta chain under discussion was sequenced for a study of cytomegalovirus exposure and HLA in healthy donors. General observations from the study: Rarity characterized most TCR sequences, yet some public TCRs appeared in many donors. According to a later analysis, donors in an Asian-associated ancestry cluster reportedly had fewer N-insertions than the approximately 670-donor mean. Immune exposure was documented only through CMV serostatus.

CDR3 length: 13 residues. Per the germline V gene, CDR1 is MNHEY and CDR2 is SMNVEV (reference sequence). After removal of 3 bases from V and 7 bases from J, the junction contained 3 bases not matched to a gene. With regard to this clone: Its antigen is unidentified.

The PCR ran on 60 Vbeta and 13 Jbeta primers. Original handling: Roughly 80 million unique TCR beta chains, 10 million to 14 million shared, were counted in a later analysis. The method was immunoSEQ multiplex PCR; TCRdb's version includes in-frame clones alone and lacks a portion of them. V, J and clone size are those of that table, while D and trimming were read from the DNA. The sample gives a few hundred thousand clones, roughly 89% of which show up once; around 1% is in the top ten. This TCR came from a woman younger than 30 in good health and CMV-seronegative. Material for sequencing was PBMCs. The genes are TRBV27 and TRBJ2-1, with 7 positions matching TRBD2. The CDR3 reads CASSLGGLNEQFF. CDR3 bases: TGTGCCAGCAGTTTGGGAGGGTTGAATGAGCAGTTCTTC.